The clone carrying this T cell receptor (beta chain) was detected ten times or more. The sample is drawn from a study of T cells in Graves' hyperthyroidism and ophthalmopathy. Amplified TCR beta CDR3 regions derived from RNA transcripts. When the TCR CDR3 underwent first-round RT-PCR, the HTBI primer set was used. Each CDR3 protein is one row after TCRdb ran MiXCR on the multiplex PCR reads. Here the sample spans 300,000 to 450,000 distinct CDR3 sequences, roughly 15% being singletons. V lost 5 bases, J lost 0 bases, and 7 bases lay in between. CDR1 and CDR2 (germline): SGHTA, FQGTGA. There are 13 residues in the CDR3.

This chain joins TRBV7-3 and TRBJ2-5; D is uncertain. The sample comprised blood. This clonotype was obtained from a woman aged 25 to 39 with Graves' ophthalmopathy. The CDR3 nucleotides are TGTGCCAGCAGCCCACGTAACCAAGAGACCCAGTACTTC. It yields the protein CASSPRNQETQYF.